The entry below gives a single T cell receptor (beta chain) sequence along with its context. Amplification used 60 Vbeta primers and 13 Jbeta primers. TCRdb's table, derived via immunoSEQ multiplex PCR, lists solely in-frame clones and lacks some. The sample's table shows approximately 100,000 clones. The data were obtained in a study of cytomegalovirus exposure and HLA in healthy donors. CDR3 length: 15 amino acids. The trim removed 6 bases at V and 0 bases at J, leaving 3 bases unmatched. CDR1 and CDR2 (germline): LNHDA, SQIVND (reference sequence). The sequence was collected from a man in his fifties in good health and CMV-seropositive. Sample: PBMCs. V usage is TRBV19 and J usage is TRBJ1-3; 9 nucleotides align to TRBD1. CDR3 bases: TGTGCCAGTAGGGCACAGGGGGCCTCTGGAAACACCATATATTTT. Its protein product is CASRAQGASGNTIYF. Looking up the rest from reference TRBV19 and TRBJ1-3 gives the full variable domain: DGGITQSPKYLFRKEGQNVTLSCEQNLNHDAMYWYRQDPGQGLRLIYYSQIVNDFQKGDIAEGYSVSREKKESFPLTVTSAQKNPTAFYLCASRAQGASGNTIYFGEGSWLTVV.